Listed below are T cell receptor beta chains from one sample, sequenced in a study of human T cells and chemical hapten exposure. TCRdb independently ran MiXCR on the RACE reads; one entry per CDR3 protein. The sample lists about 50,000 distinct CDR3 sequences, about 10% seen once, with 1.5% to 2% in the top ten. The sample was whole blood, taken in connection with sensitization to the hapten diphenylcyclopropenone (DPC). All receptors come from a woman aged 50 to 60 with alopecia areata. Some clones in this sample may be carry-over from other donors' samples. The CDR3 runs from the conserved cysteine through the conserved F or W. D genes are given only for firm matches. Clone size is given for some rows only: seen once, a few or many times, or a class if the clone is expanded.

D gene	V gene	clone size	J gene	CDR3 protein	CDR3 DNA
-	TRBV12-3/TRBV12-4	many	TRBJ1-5	CAKPRGLSNQPQHF	TGTGCCAAACCCAGGGGCTTGTCCAATCAGCCCCAGCATTTT
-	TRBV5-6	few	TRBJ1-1	CATSDANTEAFF	TGTGCCACCTCAGATGCGAACACTGAAGCTTTCTTT
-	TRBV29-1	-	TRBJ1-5	CSATGFNQPQHF	TGCAGCGCCACAGGTTTCAATCAGCCCCAGCATTTT
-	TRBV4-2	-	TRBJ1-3	CASSQEWVNSGNTIYF	TGTGCCAGCAGCCAAGAATGGGTCAACTCTGGAAACACCATATATTTT
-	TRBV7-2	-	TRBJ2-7	CASSLRSTEPYEQYF	TGTGCCAGCAGCTTACGAAGTACTGAACCCTACGAGCAGTACTTC
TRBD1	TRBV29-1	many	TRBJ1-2	CSVGGTEIGYTF	TGCAGCGTCGGCGGGACAGAGATTGGCTACACCTTC
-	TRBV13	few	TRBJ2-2	CASSQTGTGELFF	TGTGCCAGCAGCCAAACAGGGACCGGGGAGCTGTTTTTT
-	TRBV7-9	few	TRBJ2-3	CASSPDSDTQYF	TGTGCCAGCAGCCCGGACTCAGATACGCAGTATTTT
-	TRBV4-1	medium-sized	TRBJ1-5	CASSQPNQPQHF	TGCGCCAGCAGCCAACCCAATCAGCCCCAGCATTTT
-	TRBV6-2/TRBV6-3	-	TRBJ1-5	CATKWDGTNQPQHF	TGTGCCACCAAGTGGGACGGAACCAATCAGCCCCAGCATTTT
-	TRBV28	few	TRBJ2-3	CASSSGGVFRTDTQYF	TGTGCCAGCAGTTCAGGGGGGGTGTTTCGCACAGATACGCAGTATTTT
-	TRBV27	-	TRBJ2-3	CASAIWRERDTQYF	TGTGCCAGCGCTATTTGGCGGGAAAGAGATACGCAGTATTTT
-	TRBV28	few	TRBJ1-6	CASRLTRSAGPLHF	TGTGCCAGCAGACTAACACGTTCCGCAGGCCCCCTCCACTTT
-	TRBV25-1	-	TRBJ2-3	CASSEYLDRFTDTQYF	TGTGCCAGCAGTGAATACCTAGACAGGTTCACAGATACGCAGTATTTT
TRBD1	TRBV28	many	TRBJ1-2	CASSQGVNGYTF	TGTGCCAGCAGCCAGGGGGTTAACGGCTACACCTTC
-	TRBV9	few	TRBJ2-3	CASSVDGDTQYF	TGTGCCAGCAGCGTAGACGGAGATACGCAGTATTTT
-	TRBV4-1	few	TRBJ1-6	CASSQDGKGRMTPLHF	TGCGCCAGCAGCCAAGATGGTAAGGGGAGGATGACACCCCTCCACTTT
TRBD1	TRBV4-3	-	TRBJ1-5	CASSQDWTGTLGTQHF	TGCGCCAGCAGCCAAGATTGGACAGGCACACTGGGGACCCAGCATTTT
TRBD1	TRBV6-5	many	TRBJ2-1	CASSPGGQGAYNEQFF	TGTGCCAGCAGCCCCGGGGGACAGGGGGCCTACAATGAGCAGTTCTTC
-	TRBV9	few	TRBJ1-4	CASSVGGAQEKLFF	TGTGCCAGCAGCGTAGGGGGGGCGCAGGAAAAACTGTTTTTT
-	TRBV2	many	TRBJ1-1	CASRDGPGRAFF	TGTGCCAGCAGGGACGGGCCAGGGCGAGCTTTCTTT
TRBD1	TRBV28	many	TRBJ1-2	CASEDRGNGYTF	TGTGCCAGCGAGGACAGGGGGAATGGCTACACCTTC
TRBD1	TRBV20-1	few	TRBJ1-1	CSAPDRGDTEAFF	TGCAGTGCTCCCGACAGGGGAGACACTGAAGCTTTCTTT
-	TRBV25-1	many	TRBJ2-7	CASSEPGFYEQYF	TGTGCCAGCAGTGAGCCCGGGTTCTACGAGCAGTACTTC
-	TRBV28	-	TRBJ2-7	CASLDHRSYEQYF	TGTGCCAGCCTCGACCATCGCTCCTACGAGCAGTACTTC
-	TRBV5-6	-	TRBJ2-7	CASSIYAGTASYEQYF	TGTGCCAGCAGCATTTATGCCGGGACCGCTTCCTACGAGCAGTACTTC
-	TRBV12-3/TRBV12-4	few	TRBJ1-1	CASKFPGTNMNTEAFF	TGTGCCAGCAAATTTCCCGGGACAAACATGAACACTGAAGCTTTCTTT
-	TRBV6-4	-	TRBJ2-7	CASSDSRANPYEQYF	TGTGCCAGCAGTGACTCCCGAGCGAACCCCTACGAGCAGTACTTC
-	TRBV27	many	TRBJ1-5	CASSPEFNQPQHF	TGTGCCAGCAGCCCGGAATTCAATCAGCCCCAGCATTTT
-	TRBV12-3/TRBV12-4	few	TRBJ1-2	CASTPVIWNLGYTF	TGTGCCAGCACCCCAGTGATCTGGAATCTTGGCTACACCTTC
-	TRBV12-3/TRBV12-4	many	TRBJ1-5	CASTPRDGYGNQPQHF	TGTGCCAGCACTCCTCGTGACGGATATGGCAATCAGCCCCAGCATTTT
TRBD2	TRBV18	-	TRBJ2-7	CASSPSSGISSYEQYF	TGTGCCAGCTCACCCAGTAGCGGGATCAGCTCCTACGAGCAGTACTTC
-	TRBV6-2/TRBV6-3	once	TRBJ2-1	CASTSYNEQFF	TGTGCCAGCACCTCCTACAATGAGCAGTTCTTC
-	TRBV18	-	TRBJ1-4	CASSPVRAANEKLFF	TGTGCCAGCTCACCTGTAAGGGCTGCTAATGAAAAACTGTTTTTT
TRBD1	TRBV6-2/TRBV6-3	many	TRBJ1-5	CASSYGDSFEPQHF	TGTGCCAGCAGTTACGGGGACAGTTTTGAGCCCCAGCATTTT
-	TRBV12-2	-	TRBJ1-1	CASISAWAGKGWRTEAFF	TGTGCAAGCATTTCCGCTTGGGCAGGGAAGGGCTGGCGAACTGAAGCTTTCTTT
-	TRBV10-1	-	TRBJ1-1	CASSDTSGGRTEAFF	TGCGCCAGCAGTGACACCTCGGGGGGGAGGACTGAAGCTTTCTTT
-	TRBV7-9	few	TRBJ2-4	CASSFRGLQADIQYF	TGTGCCAGCAGCTTTAGAGGACTCCAGGCGGACATTCAGTACTTC
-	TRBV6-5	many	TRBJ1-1	CASSPTPGWGKTEAFF	TGTGCCAGCAGTCCTACACCGGGTTGGGGGAAGACTGAAGCTTTCTTT
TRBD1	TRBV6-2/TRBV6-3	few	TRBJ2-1	CASSPTPGQEITEQFF	TGCGCCAGCAGCCCTACTCCGGGACAGGAGATCACTGAGCAGTTCTTC
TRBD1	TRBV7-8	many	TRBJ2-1	CASSSRQGRYNEQFF	TGTGCCAGCAGCTCCCGACAGGGAAGATACAATGAGCAGTTCTTC
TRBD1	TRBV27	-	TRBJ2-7	CASNLTRQGLYEQYF	TGTGCCAGTAATCTAACCCGACAGGGGTTGTACGAGCAGTACTTC